Below, 28 T cell receptor beta chains from the same sample are listed, as sequenced in a study of CXCR3-negative and CXCR3-positive naive CD8 T cells. Study outcomes and limitations: Relative to CXCR3-negative naive cells, CXCR3-positive naive cells had more hydrophobic TRB CDR3s.

Their antigens remain unidentified. TRB cDNA was prepared as libraries by UMI-labeled 5' RACE. No DNA is given; TCRdb re-called the 5' RACE reads and lists each CDR3 protein once. This table holds approximately 130,000 distinct CDR3 sequences. Source material: naive CXCR3+ CD8+ T cells from blood. Subset defined: CD45RO-CCR7+CD27+CD95- naive CD8+ T cells expressing CXCR3 (TNR3+). These receptors were taken from a human donor in good health. Some clones in this sample may be carry-over from other donors' samples.

The chain has TRBV27 and TRBJ2-2; TCRdb's assignment of TRBD2 cannot be checked, as there is no DNA. CDR3 length equals 15 residues. Per the germline V gene, CDR1 is MNHEY and CDR2 is SMNVEV (reference sequence). Here the CDR3 reads CASRPGGDNTGELFF.

The V call is TRBV3-1, the J call TRBJ2-7; without DNA, the TCRdb call of TRBD1 cannot be checked. CDR3 length equals 15 residues. CDR1 and CDR2 (germline): LGHDT, YNNKEL (reference sequence). CDR3 amino acids: CASSQGLSGFYEQYF.

This sequence joins TRBV12-3 or TRBV12-4 and TRBJ1-5; TCRdb lists TRBD1, though no DNA is available to test this call. The CDR3 consists of 14 residues. This CDR3 reads CASSFEGANQPQHF.

The V call is TRBV27, the J call TRBJ2-3; TCRdb's D call, TRBD1, is unchecked because there is no DNA. Germline V CDR1 and CDR2: MNHEY, SMNVEV (reference sequence). The CDR3 sequence is 15 residues long. The CDR3 here is CASSLTGAIADTQYF.

The chain carries TRBV4-1 and TRBJ1-5. Germline CDR1 reads MGHRA; CDR2 reads YSYEKL. The CDR3 length is 13 residues. The CDR3 sequence: CASSQDVNQPQHF.

V gene TRBV9 combines with J gene TRBJ1-1. Germline V CDR1 and CDR2: SGDLS, YYNGEE. CDR3 length: 17 residues. CDR3 in amino acids: CASSVLGGPSLNTEAFF.

The J gene is TRBJ2-7, the V gene TRBV6-2 or TRBV6-3; lacking DNA, the TRBD2 call made by TCRdb goes unchecked. CDR3 length equals 14 residues. The germline CDR1 and CDR2 sequences are MNHEY and SVGEGT. The CDR3 is CASTPPEGSYEQYF.

The rearrangement uses TRBV7-3 and TRBJ2-1; there is no DNA to check the TCRdb D call of TRBD2. The CDR3 is 15 amino acids. Germline V gene data show CDR1 as SGHTA and CDR2 as FQGTGA. The chain's CDR3 is CASSLVAGGSNEQFF.

This rearrangement joins TRBV29-1 to TRBJ2-2; TCRdb indicates TRBD2, and absent DNA this call remains unverified. CDR1 is SQVTM, CDR2 ANQGSEA, per germline. CDR3 size: 14 residues. The CDR3 reads CSGLGGWNTGELFF.

The genes are TRBV29-1 and TRBJ1-2; there is no DNA to check the TCRdb D call of TRBD1. Germline V gives CDR1 SQVTM, CDR2 ANQGSEA. This CDR3 is 12 amino acids long. CDR3 region: CSVVDSNYGYTF. Full variable domain (remainder filled in from reference TRBV29-1 and TRBJ1-2): SAVISQKPSRDICQRGTSLTIQCQVDSQVTMMFWYRQQPGQSLTLIATANQGSEATYESGFVIDKFPISRPNLTFSTLTVSNMSPEDSSIYLCSVVDSNYGYTFGSGTRLTVV.

This chain joins TRBV5-6 and TRBJ2-3; lacking DNA, the TRBD1 call made by TCRdb goes unchecked. Germline CDR1 SGHDT, CDR2 YYEEEE. CDR3 length: 16 residues. The CDR3 sequence: CASSLYRALESDTQYF.

The chain recombines TRBV15 with TRBJ2-2. Germline V gene lookup returns CDR1 LNHNV and CDR2 YYDKDF (reference sequence). This CDR3 is 15 amino acids long. The CDR3 region is CATSRDRAATGELFF.

The chain employs TRBV5-6 and TRBJ2-3. The CDR3 length is 14 residues. CDR1 and CDR2 from the germline V gene are SGHDT and YYEEEE. The CDR3: CASSSGTPTDTQYF.

This rearrangement joins TRBV7-9 to TRBJ2-2; the D call of TRBD1 rests on TCRdb alone, since no DNA is present to check it. The CDR3 runs to 12 residues. In germline, CDR1 is SEHNR, CDR2 FQNEAQ (reference sequence). The CDR3 sequence: CASSGETGELFF.

This sequence joins TRBV20-1 and TRBJ2-1; the TRBD2 assignment by TCRdb is unverifiable without DNA. The CDR3 consists of 12 residues. Germline values: CDR1 DFQATT, CDR2 SNEGSKA (reference sequence). CDR3 in amino acids: CSFSAGGGEQFF.

Here the CDR3 reads CASSQDRTGLAGSGDEQYF. The chain recombines TRBV4-2 with TRBJ2-7; TCRdb's D call of TRBD2 is untestable without DNA. In germline, CDR1 is LGHNA, CDR2 YNFKEQ. The CDR3 extends over 19 amino acids.

This sequence joins TRBV9 and TRBJ1-2. Germline CDR1 is SGDLS and CDR2 is YYNGEE. The CDR3 totals 14 residues. CDR3 protein: CASSVAPGVHGYTF.

The CDR3 reads CASSQEGAGAYNEQFF. This chain uses TRBV4-2 with TRBJ2-1; the D call from TCRdb, TRBD2, cannot be confirmed without DNA. The length of the CDR3 is 16 residues. Germline CDR1 reads LGHNA; CDR2 reads YNFKEQ.

CDR3 loop: CTSSQVKGAQPQHF. This chain joins TRBV4-1 and TRBJ1-5; no DNA is available, so the TRBD1 call from TCRdb remains unchecked. This CDR3 contains 14 residues. CDR1 MGHRA and CDR2 YSYEKL come from the germline V gene.

V gene TRBV9 combines with J gene TRBJ2-5. CDR1 SGDLS and CDR2 YYNGEE come from the germline V gene. The CDR3 loop spans 14 amino acids. CDR3 loop: CASSVAAVEETQYF.

The chain employs TRBV28 and TRBJ2-1; the D call of TRBD1 rests on TCRdb alone, since no DNA is present to check it. Per the germline V gene, CDR1 is MDHEN and CDR2 is SYDVKM. This CDR3 is 13 amino acids long. CDR3 sequence: CASSLPGLREQFF. The entire variable domain, with the rest obtained from reference TRBV28 and TRBJ2-1, is as follows: DVKVTQSSRYLVKRTGEKVFLECVQDMDHENMFWYRQDPGLGLRLIYFSYDVKMKEKGDIPEGYSVSREKKERFSLILESASTNQTSMYLCASSLPGLREQFFGPGTRLTVL.

CDR3 sequence: CASSQDFRWRMDEQYF. The chain employs TRBV4-1 and TRBJ2-7. In germline, CDR1 is MGHRA, CDR2 YSYEKL. The CDR3 sequence is 16 residues long.

This chain uses TRBV27 with TRBJ2-1. Germline V gene data show CDR1 as MNHEY and CDR2 as SMNVEV (reference sequence). The CDR3 has 13 residues. This CDR3 is CASSADSYNEQFF.

The V gene is TRBV3-1, the J gene TRBJ2-1; the TCRdb D gene call, TRBD1, has no DNA to confirm it. CDR1 LGHDT and CDR2 YNNKEL come from the germline V gene (reference sequence). The CDR3 sequence is 18 residues long. CDR3 sequence reads: CASSQVSNGDANYNEQFF.

The V call is TRBV29-1, the J call TRBJ2-5. The CDR3 has 12 residues. Germline V gene sequence: CDR1 SQVTM, CDR2 ANQGSEA. The CDR3 protein is CSVDILGETQYF. The full variable domain, with the rest looked up from reference TRBV29-1 and TRBJ2-5, is SAVISQKPSRDICQRGTSLTIQCQVDSQVTMMFWYRQQPGQSLTLIATANQGSEATYESGFVIDKFPISRPNLTFSTLTVSNMSPEDSSIYLCSVDILGETQYFGPGTRLLVL.

The genes are TRBV5-1 and TRBJ2-7; TCRdb lists TRBD2, though no DNA is available to test this call. The germline V gene encodes CDR1 SGHRS and CDR2 YFSETQ. The CDR3 has 16 residues. The CDR3 spells CASSLGPAGGFYEQYF.

The J gene is TRBJ2-7, the V gene TRBV3-1; the TRBD1 assignment by TCRdb is unverifiable without DNA. The germline V gene encodes CDR1 LGHDT and CDR2 YNNKEL (reference sequence). CDR3 length: 15 residues. CDR3 protein: CASSQGPDRTHEQYF.

V and J are TRBV7-2 and TRBJ2-3. Germline loops: CDR1 SGHTA, CDR2 FQGNSA. CDR3 length: 16 amino acids. This chain's CDR3 is CASSLMSYSGTDTQYF.